The 10 T cell receptor beta chains below were found in one sample sequenced in a study of metastatic and nonmetastatic thyroid tumors. With MiXCR, TCRdb called clones anew from the PCR reads. The sample shows about 93,000 clones, over 9.5% of them seen only once. The entire patient cohort was treatment-naive prior to thyroid surgery. The sequenced sample consisted of blood. These receptors originate from a female donor with papillary thyroid cancer or a benign thyroid nodule (not recorded which). Some clones in this sample may be carry-over from other donors' samples.

This clone has ten or more counts. Other DNA sequences from this sample encode an identical CDR3 as well. V and J are TRBV7-2 and TRBJ2-2, with 10 nucleotides matching TRBD2. Germline V CDR1 and CDR2: SGHTA, FQGNSA. The CDR3 is made up of 15 amino acids. V shed 5 bases and J 0 bases; nucleotides not matched to a gene: 0. CDR3 nucleotide sequence: TGTGCCAGCAGCGGACTAGCGGCGAACACCGGGGAGCTGTTTTTT. Translation gives CASSGLAANTGELFF.

This clone appeared many times. This sequence joins TRBV28 and TRBJ1-2, with 7 bases fitting TRBD1. Trimming cost V 6 bases and J 8 bases; bases outside gene matches: 9. CDR1 MDHEN and CDR2 SYDVKM come from the germline V gene. The CDR3 consists of 13 residues. The CDR3 region has the DNA TGTGCCAGCAGCCAGACAGGGAGTGGAGGCTACACCTTC. Encoded protein: CASSQTGSGGYTF.

At least ten counts were recorded for this clone. This chain links TRBV19 with TRBJ1-5; D call uncertain. Germline V gene sequence: CDR1 LNHDA, CDR2 SQIVND (reference sequence). The CDR3 is 15 amino acids. The V end was cut by 6 bases, the J end by 5 bases, with 17 bases between. The CDR3 loop reads CASSTNHGRDQPQHF. The DNA of the CDR3 is TGTGCCAGTAGCACTAACCACGGGAGAGATCAGCCCCAGCATTTT.

As for this clone: One junction end does not reproduce the germline sequence, and a read error may be involved. The chain combines TRBV4-3 with TRBJ2-7, with 8 bases matching TRBD2. There are 15 residues in the CDR3. CDR1 is LGHNA, CDR2 YSLEER, per germline. The CDR3 sequence: CASSQALAGSYDQYF. The CDR3 DNA follows: TGCGCCAGCAGCCAAGCGCTAGCGGGCTCTTACGATCAGTACTTC.

This clone was detected many times. The chain has TRBV3-1 and TRBJ2-4, with 12 nucleotides matching TRBD2. V shed 4 bases, J shed 7 bases, and the junction held 8 bases outside the gene matches. Germline V lookup: CDR1 LGHDT, CDR2 YNNKEL (reference sequence). This CDR3 comprises 16 residues. In nucleotides, the CDR3 is TGTGCCAGCAGCCTCTTGACTAGCGGGAGATTTAACATTCAGTACTTC. Protein: CASSLLTSGRFNIQYF. Complete variable domain (other parts from reference TRBV3-1 and TRBJ2-4): DTAVSQTPKYLVTQMGNDKSIKCEQNLGHDTMYWYKQDSKKFLKIMFSYNNKELIINETVPNRFSPKSPDKAHLNLHINSLELGDSAVYFCASSLLTSGRFNIQYFGAGTRLSVL.

V gene TRBV28 combines with J gene TRBJ2-3; 8 bases agree with TRBD2. The CDR3 is made up of 15 amino acids. V was pared by 5 bases and J by 1 base, with 5 bases of the junction left unmatched. Germline CDR1 and CDR2: MDHEN and SYDVKM. The CDR3 loop reads CASSGGREGTDTQYF. The CDR3 DNA reads TGTGCCAGCAGTGGGGGGCGGGAGGGCACAGATACGCAGTATTTT.

At least ten counts were recorded for this clone. The chain uses TRBV7-2 and TRBJ2-1, with D possibly matching TRBD1 (6 bases). V was trimmed by 3 bases and J by 4 bases, leaving 13 bases between them. The CDR3 covers 15 residues. CDR1 SGHTA and CDR2 FQGNSA come from the germline V gene. The CDR3 spells CASSLGQGLYNEQFF. CDR3 in DNA: TGTGCCAGCAGCTTGGGCCAGGGGTTATACAATGAGCAGTTCTTC.

This clone was counted at least ten times. The chain recombines TRBV7-2 with TRBJ2-7, with a tentative D call TRBD2 (6 bases). CDR1 and CDR2 from the germline V gene are SGHTA and FQGNSA. CDR3 length: 14 residues. Trimming shortened V by 6 bases and J by 3 bases, and 15 bases separated the two germline ends. CDR3 residues: CASREGTGSYEQYF. Here the CDR3 DNA reads TGTGCCAGCAGGGAGGGGACCGGGAGCTACGAGCAGTACTTC.

Ten or more counts support this clone. Other nucleotide sequences in the sample specify the same CDR3. The CDR3 coding sequence is TGTGCCAGCACCAAACTCTCTCCGGGACAGCAGTTCTTC. This translates into CASTKLSPGQQFF. V and J are TRBV6-2 or TRBV6-3 and TRBJ2-1; D may be TRBD1 or TRBD2 (5 bases each). The CDR3 is 13 amino acids. V lost 7 bases, J lost 11 bases, and 18 bases lay in between. Germline V lookup: CDR1 MNHEY, CDR2 SVGEGT.

This clone turned up a few times. The chain recombines TRBV14 with TRBJ2-2, with TRBD2 as a possible D gene (7 bases). V was shortened by 4 bases and J by 7 bases, with 10 bases between the two germline ends. The CDR3 is 13 residues long. Germline-derived CDR1 and CDR2 are SGHDN and FVKESK. The CDR3 spells CASSRGGFGELFF. The CDR3 DNA sequence: TGTGCCAGCAGCCGGGGGGGCTTCGGGGAGCTGTTTTTT.